Detailed here is one T cell receptor beta chain. Its antigen is currently unknown. Full-length variable regions came from constant-region reverse primers plus semi-nested Nested Universal Primer A PCR. TCRdb fed the 5' RACE reads into MiXCR, producing one record per CDR3 protein. The sample has roughly 23,000 distinct CDR3 sequences; about 31% are singletons. Germline V lookup: CDR1 MNHEY, CDR2 SVGAGI. The V gene end was trimmed by 0 bases and the J gene end by 4 bases; junction bases not matched to a gene: 9. The CDR3 loop spans 18 amino acids. CD25-based Treg depletion was applied to purified naive CD4+ T cells. Study findings and constraints: The TCR gene usage of tumor memory CD4+ T cells clustered together with blood and lymph node memory CD4+ cells and with lymph node naive CD4+ cells. Tumor-infiltrating Treg TCR alpha and beta sequences overlapped most with tumor naive CD4+ T cells, then blood naive.

V gene TRBV6-5 combines with J gene TRBJ2-1; 10 nucleotides agree with TRBD2. Sequencing was carried out using tumor-infiltrating naive CD4+ T cells sorted from the breast tumor. As to subset: naive CD4+ T cells, CD4+CD45RA+CD25-. The receptor was isolated from a female donor with breast cancer. CDR3: CASSYSTRISGRYNEQFF. Here the CDR3 DNA reads TGTGCCAGCAGTTACTCCACCCGCATTAGCGGGAGGTACAATGAGCAGTTCTTC.